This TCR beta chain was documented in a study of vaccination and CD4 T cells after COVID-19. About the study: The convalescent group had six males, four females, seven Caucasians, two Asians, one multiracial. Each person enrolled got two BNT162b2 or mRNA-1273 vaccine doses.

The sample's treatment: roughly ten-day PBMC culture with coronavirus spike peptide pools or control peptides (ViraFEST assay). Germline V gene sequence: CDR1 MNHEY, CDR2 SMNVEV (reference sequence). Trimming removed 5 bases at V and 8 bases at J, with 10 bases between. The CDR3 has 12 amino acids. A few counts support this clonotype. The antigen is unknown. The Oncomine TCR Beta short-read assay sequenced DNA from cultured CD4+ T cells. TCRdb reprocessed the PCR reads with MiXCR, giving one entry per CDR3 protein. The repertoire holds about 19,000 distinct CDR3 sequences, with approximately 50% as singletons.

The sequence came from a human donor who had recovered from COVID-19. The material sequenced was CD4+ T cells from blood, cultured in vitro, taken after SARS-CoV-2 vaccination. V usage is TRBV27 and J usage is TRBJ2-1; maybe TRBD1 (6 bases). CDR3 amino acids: CASSPQGDEQFF. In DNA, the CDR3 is TGTGCCAGCAGTCCACAGGGCGATGAGCAGTTCTTC.